The text below deals with one TCR beta chain. The target antigen is unknown. Sequencing was performed with immunoSEQ multiplex PCR; in TCRdb, only in-frame clones are kept and a portion is missing. The data show 90,000 to 95,000 clones, roughly 86% seen once. The record originates from a study of identifying expanded T cells in peripheral blood. During the collection period, no donor immune events like infections were recorded. Looked up from germline, CDR1 is GTSNPN and CDR2 is SVGIG (reference sequence). The CDR3 sequence is 14 residues long. The J segment lost 10 bases and the V segment lost 3 bases, leaving 11 bases of the junction unmatched. Study-level results: Over approximately two and four weeks, about 15 and 19 clones changed, versus approximately 1.1 between replicates. Clone count variance between approximately two-week samples rose with total template count.

This chain connects TRBV30 to TRBJ2-1, with 8 bases matching TRBD1. This receptor was identified in a person aged 18 to 70 in good health. Sequenced sample: blood. DNA of the CDR3: TGTGCCTGGAGCGCGTACCAGGGGGCTGGGGAGCAGTTCTTC. Protein: CAWSAYQGAGEQFF.